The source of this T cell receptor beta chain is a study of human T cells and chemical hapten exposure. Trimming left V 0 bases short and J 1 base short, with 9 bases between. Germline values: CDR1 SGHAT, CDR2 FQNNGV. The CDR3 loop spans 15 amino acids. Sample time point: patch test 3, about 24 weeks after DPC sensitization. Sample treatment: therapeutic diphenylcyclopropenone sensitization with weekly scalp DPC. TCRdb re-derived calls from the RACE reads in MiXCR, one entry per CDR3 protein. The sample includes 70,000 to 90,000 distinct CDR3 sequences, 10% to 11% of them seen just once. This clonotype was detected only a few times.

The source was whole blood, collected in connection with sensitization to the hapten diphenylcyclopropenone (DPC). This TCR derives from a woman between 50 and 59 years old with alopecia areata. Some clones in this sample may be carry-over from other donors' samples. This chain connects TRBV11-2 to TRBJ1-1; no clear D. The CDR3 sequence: CASSLDRAGNTEAFF. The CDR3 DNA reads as TGTGCCAGCAGCTTAGATCGGGCGGGGAACACTGAAGCTTTCTTT.